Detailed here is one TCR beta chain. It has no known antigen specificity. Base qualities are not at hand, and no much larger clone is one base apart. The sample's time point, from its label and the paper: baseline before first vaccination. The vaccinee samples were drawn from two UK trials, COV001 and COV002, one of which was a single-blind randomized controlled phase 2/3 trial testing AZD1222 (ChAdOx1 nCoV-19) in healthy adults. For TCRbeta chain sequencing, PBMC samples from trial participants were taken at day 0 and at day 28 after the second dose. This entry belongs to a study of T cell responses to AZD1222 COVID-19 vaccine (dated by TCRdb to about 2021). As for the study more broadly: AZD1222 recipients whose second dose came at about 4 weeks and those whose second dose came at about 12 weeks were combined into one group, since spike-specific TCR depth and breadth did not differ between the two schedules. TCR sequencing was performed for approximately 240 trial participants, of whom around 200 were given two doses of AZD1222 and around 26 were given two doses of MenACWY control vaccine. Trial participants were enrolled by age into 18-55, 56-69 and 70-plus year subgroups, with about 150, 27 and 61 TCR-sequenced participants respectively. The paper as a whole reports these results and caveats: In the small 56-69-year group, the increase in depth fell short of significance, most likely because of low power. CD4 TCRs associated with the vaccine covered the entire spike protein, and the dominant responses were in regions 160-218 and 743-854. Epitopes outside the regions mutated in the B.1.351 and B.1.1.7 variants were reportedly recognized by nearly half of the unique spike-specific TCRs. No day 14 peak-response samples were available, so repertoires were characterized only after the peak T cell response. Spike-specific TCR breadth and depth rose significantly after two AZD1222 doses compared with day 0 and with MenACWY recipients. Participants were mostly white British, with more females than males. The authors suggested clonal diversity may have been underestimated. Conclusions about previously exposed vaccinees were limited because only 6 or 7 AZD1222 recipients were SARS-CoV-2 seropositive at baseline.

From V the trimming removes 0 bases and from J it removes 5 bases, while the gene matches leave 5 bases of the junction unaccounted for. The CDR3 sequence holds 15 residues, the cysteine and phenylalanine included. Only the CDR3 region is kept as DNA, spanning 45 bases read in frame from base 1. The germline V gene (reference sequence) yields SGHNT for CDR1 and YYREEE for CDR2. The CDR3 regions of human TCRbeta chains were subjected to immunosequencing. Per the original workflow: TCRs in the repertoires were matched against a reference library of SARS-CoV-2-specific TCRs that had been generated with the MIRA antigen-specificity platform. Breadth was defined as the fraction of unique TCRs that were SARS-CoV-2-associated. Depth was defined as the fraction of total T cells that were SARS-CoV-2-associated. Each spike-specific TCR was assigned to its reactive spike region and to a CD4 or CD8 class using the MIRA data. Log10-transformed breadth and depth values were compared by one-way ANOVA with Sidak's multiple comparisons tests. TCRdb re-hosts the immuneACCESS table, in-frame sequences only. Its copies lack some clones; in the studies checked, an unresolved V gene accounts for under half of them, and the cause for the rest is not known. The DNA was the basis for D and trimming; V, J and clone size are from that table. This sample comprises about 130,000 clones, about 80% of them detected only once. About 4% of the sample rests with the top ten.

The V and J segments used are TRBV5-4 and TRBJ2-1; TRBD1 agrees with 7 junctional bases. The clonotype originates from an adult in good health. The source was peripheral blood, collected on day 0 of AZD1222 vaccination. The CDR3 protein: CASSLGGQVNNEQFF. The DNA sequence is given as TGTGCCAGCAGCTTGGGAGGACAGGTCAACAATGAGCAGTTCTTC.